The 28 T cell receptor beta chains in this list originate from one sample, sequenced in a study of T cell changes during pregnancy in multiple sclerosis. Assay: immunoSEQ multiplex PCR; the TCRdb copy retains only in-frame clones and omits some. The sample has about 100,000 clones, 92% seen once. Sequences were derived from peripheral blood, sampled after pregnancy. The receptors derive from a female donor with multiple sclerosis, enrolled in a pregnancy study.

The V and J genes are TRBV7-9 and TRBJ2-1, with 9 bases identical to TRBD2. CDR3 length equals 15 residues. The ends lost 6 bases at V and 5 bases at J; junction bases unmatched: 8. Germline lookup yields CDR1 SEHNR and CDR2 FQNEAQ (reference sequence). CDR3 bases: TGTGCCAGCAGTCGATTAGCGGGAGCAAACAATGAGCAGTTCTTC. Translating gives CASSRLAGANNEQFF.

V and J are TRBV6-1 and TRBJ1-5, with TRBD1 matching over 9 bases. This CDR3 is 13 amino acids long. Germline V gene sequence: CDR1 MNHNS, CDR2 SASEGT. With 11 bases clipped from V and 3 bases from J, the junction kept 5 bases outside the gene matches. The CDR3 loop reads CAFGQGINQPQHF. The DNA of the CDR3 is TGTGCCTTCGGACAGGGGATCAATCAGCCCCAGCATTTT.

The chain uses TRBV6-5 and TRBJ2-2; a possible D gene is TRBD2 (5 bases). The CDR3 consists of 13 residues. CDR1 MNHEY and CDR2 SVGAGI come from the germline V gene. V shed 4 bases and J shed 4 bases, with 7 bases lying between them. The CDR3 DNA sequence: TGTGCCAGCAGTTCTGGGAGCACCGGGGAGCTGTTTTTT. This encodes CASSSGSTGELFF.

CDR3 sequence: CASSILGQGLGELFF. The CDR3, as DNA: TGTGCCAGTAGTATTTTAGGACAGGGCCTCGGGGAGCTGTTTTTT. V usage is TRBV19 and J usage is TRBJ2-2, with 8 bases identical to TRBD1. CDR1 and CDR2 (germline): LNHDA, SQIVND (reference sequence). V trimming: 3 bases; J trimming: 7 bases; junction bases outside the gene matches: 7. The CDR3 spans 15 residues.

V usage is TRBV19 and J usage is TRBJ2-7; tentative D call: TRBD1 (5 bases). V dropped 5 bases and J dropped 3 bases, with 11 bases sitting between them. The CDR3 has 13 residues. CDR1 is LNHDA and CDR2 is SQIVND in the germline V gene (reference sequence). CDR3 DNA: TGTGCCAGTAGTGCCCGAGACAGCTACGAGCAGTACTTC. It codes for CASSARDSYEQYF.

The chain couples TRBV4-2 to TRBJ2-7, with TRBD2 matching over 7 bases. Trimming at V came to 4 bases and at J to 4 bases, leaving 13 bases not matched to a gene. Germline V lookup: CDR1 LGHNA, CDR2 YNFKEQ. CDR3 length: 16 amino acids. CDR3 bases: TGTGCCAGCAGCCCACTCTTCGGGACTACTGGTTACGAGCAGTACTTC. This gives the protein CASSPLFGTTGYEQYF.

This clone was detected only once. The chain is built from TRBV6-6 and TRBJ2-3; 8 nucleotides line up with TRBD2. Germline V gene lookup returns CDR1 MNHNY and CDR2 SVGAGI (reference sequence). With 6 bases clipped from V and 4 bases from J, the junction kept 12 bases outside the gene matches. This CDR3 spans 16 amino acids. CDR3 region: CASRQLTGGPSDTQYF. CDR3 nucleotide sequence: TGTGCCAGCAGGCAGCTCACGGGGGGGCCGTCAGATACGCAGTATTTT.

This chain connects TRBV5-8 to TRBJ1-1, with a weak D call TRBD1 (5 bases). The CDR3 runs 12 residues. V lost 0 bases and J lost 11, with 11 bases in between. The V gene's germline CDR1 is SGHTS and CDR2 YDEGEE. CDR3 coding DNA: TGTGCCAGCAGCTTGGAGGGGCGAAAGGCTTTCTTT. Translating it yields CASSLEGRKAFF. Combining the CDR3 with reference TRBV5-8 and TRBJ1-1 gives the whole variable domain EAGVTQSPTHLIKTRGQQATLRCSPISGHTSVYWYQQALGLGLQFLLWYDEGEERNRGNFPPRFSGRQFPNYSSELNVNALELEDSALYLCASSLEGRKAFFGQGTRLTVV.

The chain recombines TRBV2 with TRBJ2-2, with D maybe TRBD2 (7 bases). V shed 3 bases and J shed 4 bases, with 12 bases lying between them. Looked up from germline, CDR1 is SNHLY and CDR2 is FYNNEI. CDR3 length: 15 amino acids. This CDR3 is CASSERGRATGELFF. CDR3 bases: TGTGCCAGCAGTGAGAGGGGGAGGGCCACCGGGGAGCTGTTTTTT.

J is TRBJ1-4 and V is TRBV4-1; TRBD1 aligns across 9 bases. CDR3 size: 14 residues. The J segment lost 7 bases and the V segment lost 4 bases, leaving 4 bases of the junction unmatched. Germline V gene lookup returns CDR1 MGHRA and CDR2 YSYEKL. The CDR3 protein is CASSRTGAIEKLFF. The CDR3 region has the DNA TGCGCCAGCAGCCGGACAGGGGCAATTGAAAAACTGTTTTTT.

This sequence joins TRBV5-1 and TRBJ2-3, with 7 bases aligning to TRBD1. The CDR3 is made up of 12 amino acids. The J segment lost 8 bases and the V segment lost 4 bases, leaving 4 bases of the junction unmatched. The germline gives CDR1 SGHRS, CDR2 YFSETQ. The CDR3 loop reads CASSRDSLTQYF. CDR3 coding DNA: TGCGCCAGCAGCCGGGACAGCCTTACGCAGTATTTT.

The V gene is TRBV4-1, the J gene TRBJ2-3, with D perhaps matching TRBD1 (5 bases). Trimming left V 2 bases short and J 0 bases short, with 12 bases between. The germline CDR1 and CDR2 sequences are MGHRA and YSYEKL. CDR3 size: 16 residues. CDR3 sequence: CASSQWGQESTDTQYF. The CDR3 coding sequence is TGCGCCAGCAGCCAATGGGGCCAGGAGAGCACAGATACGCAGTATTTT.

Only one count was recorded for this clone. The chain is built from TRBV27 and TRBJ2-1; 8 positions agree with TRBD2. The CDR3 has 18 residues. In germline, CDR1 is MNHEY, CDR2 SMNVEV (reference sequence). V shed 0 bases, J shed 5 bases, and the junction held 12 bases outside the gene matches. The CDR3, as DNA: TGTGCCAGCAGTTTATCGACCTTGCGGGAGGTGGGACACAATGAGCAGTTCTTC. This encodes CASSLSTLREVGHNEQFF.

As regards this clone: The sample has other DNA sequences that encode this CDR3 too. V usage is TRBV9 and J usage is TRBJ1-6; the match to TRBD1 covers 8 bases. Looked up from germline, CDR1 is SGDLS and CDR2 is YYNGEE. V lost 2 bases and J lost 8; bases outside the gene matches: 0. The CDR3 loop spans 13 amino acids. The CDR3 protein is CASSVDRDSPLHF. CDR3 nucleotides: TGTGCCAGCAGCGTGGACAGGGATTCACCCCTCCACTTT. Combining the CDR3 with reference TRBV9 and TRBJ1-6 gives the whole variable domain DSGVTQTPKHLITATGQRVTLRCSPRSGDLSVYWYQQSLDQGLQFLIQYYNGEERAKGNILERFSAQQFPDLHSELNLSSLELGDSALYFCASSVDRDSPLHFGNGTRLTVT.

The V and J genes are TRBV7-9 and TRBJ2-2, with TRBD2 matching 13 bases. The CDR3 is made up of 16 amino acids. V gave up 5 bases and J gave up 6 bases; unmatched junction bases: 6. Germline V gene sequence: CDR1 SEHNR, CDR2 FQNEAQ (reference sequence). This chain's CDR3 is CASSLMTSGGSGELFF. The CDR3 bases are TGTGCCAGCAGCCTCATGACTAGCGGGGGGTCCGGGGAGCTGTTTTTT. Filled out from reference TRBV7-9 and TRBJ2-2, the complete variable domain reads DTGVSQNPRHKITKRGQNVTFRCDPISEHNRLYWYRQTLGQGPEFLTYFQNEAQLEKSRLLSDRFSAERPKGSFSTLEIQRTEQGDSAMYLCASSLMTSGGSGELFFGEGSRLTVL.

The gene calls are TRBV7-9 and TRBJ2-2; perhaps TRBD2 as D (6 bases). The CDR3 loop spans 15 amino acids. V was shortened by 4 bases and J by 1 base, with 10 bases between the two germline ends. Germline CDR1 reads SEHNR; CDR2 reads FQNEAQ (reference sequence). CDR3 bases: TGTGCCAGCAGCTGGAGGGGCCTGAACACCGGGGAGCTGTTTTTT. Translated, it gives CASSWRGLNTGELFF.

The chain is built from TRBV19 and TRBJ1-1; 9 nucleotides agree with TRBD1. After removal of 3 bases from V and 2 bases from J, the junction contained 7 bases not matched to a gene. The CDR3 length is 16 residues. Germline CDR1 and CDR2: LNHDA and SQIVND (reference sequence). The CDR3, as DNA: TGTGCCAGTAGTATTATATGGACAGGGGAAAACACTGAAGCTTTCTTT. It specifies CASSIIWTGENTEAFF.

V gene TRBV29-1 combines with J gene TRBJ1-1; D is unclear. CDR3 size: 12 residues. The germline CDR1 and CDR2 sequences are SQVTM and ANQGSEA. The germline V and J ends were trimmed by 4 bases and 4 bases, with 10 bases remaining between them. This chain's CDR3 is CSVVEGGTEAFF. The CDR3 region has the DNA TGCAGCGTTGTTGAGGGAGGCACTGAAGCTTTCTTT.

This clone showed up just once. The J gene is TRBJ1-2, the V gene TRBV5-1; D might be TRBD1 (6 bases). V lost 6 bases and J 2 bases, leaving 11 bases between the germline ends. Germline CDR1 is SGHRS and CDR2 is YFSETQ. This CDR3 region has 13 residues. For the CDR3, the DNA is TGCGCCAGCAACGGGGGGCGAAACTATGGCTACACCTTC. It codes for CASNGGRNYGYTF.

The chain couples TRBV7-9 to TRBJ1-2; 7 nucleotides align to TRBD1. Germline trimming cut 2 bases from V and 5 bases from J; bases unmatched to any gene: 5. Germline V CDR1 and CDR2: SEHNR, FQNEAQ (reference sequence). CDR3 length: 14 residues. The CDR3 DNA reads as TGTGCCAGCAGCTTAAGAGACAGGGAATATGGCTACACCTTC. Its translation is CASSLRDREYGYTF.

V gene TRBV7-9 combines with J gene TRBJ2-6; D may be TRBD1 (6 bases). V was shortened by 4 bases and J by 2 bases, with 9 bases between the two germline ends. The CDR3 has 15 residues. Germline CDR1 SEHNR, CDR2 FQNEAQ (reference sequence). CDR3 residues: CASSYWGPGANVLTF. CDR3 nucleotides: TGTGCCAGCAGCTATTGGGGGCCTGGGGCCAACGTCCTGACTTTC.

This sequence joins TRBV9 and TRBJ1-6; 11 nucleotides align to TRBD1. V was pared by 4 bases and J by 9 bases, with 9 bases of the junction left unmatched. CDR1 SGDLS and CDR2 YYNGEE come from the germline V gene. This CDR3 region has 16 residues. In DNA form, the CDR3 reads TGTGCCAGCAGCCCCCAGATGGACAGGGGGCTTTCACCCCTCCACTTT. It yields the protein CASSPQMDRGLSPLHF.

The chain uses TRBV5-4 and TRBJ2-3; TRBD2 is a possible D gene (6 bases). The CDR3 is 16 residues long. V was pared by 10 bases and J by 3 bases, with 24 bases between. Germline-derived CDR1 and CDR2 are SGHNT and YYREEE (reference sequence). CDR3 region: CARTREAGIETDTQYF. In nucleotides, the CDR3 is TGTGCCCGAACCAGGGAGGCGGGAATCGAGACAGATACGCAGTATTTT.

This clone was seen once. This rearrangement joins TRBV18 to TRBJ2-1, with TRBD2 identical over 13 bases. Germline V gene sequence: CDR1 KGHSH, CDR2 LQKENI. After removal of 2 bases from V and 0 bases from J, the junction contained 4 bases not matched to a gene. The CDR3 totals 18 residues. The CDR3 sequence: CASSPTGLAGFSYNEQFF. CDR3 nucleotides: TGTGCCAGCTCACCAACGGGACTAGCGGGGTTCTCCTACAATGAGCAGTTCTTC.

Written as DNA, the CDR3 is TGTGCCAGCAGCGCAGGGGCCGTTAACACTGAAGCTTTCTTT. Amino acid sequence: CASSAGAVNTEAFF. This chain links TRBV2 with TRBJ1-1; tentatively, D is TRBD1 (6 bases). The germline V gene has CDR1 SNHLY and CDR2 FYNNEI. Trimming shortened V by 6 bases and J by 2 bases, and 13 bases separated the two germline ends. The CDR3 length is 14 residues.

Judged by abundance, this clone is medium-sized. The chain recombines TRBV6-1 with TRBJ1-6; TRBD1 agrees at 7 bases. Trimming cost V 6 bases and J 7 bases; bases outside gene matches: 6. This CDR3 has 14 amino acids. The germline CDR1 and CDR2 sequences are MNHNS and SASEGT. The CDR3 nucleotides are TGTGCCAGCAGACCCGGGACAGAAAATTCACCCCTCCACTTT. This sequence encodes CASRPGTENSPLHF.

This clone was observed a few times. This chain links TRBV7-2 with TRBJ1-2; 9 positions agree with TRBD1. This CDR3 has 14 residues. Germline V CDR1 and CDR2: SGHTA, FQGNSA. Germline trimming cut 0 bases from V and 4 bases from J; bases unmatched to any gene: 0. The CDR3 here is CASSLADRGYGYTF. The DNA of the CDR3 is TGTGCCAGCAGCTTAGCGGACAGGGGCTATGGCTACACCTTC.

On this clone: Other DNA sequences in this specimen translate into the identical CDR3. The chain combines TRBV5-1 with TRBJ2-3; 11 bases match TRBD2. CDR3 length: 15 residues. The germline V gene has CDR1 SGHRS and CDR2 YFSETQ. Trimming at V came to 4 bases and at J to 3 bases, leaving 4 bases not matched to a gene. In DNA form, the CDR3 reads TGCGCCAGCAGCCTGGGGACTAGCGGTACAGATACGCAGTATTTT. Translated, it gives CASSLGTSGTDTQYF.